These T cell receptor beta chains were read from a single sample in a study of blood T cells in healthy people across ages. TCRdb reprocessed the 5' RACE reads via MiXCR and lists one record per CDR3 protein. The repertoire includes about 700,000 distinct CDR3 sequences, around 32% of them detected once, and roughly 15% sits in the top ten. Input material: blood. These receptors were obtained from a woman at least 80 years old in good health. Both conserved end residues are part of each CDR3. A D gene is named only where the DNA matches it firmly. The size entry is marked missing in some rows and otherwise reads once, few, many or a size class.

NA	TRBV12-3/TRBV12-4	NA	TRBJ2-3	TGTGCCAGCAGCCAGGGGGGCGGGGCTGTGGGAGCAGATGCGCAGTATTTT	CASSQGGGAVGADAQYF
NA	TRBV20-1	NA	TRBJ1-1	TGCAGTGCCAGAGCTCTAGGGGTGAACACTGAAGCTTTCTTT	CSARALGVNTEAFF
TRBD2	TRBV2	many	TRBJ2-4	TGTGCCAGCAGAAGCGGCGGGGGACTGGTAGCCAAAAACATTCAGTACTTC	CASRSGGGLVAKNIQYF
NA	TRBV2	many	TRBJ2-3	TGTGCCAGCAGCCCGGACAGACCTAGCACAGATACGCAGTATTTT	CASSPDRPSTDTQYF
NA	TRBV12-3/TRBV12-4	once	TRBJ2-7	TGTGCCAGCAGTGTAACATGGGTCTACGAGCAGTACTTC	CASSVTWVYEQYF
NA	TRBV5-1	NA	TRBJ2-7	TGCGCCAGCAGCTTGGTGGCAGGGGTTCTAGGGGAGCAGTACTTC	CASSLVAGVLGEQYF
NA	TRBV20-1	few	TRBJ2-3	TGCAGTGCTAGAGTCCTCCGAGGGGGGGGGACAGATACGCAGTATTTT	CSARVLRGGGTDTQYF
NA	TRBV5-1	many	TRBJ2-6	TGCGCCAGCAGCTTCGACGGCTCTGGGGCCAACGTCCTGACTTTC	CASSFDGSGANVLTF
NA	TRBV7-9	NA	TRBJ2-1	TGTACCAGCAGCCCCGTGGCAGCTTACAATGAGCAGTTCTTC	CTSSPVAAYNEQFF
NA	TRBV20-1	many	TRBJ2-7	TGCAGTGCTATGATAGGGGCTGGGTCCTACGAGCAGTACTTC	CSAMIGAGSYEQYF
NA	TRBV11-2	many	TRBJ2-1	TGTGCCAGCAGAACAATCCGGGGGAGCTCCTACAATGAGCAGTTCTTC	CASRTIRGSSYNEQFF
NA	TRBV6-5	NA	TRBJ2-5	TGTGCCAGCAGTTACTCGAGGCTAGCGTTTAGCGAGACCCAGTACTTC	CASSYSRLAFSETQYF
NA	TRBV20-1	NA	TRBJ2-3	TGCAGTGCTCCTCCTCTGGGGGGTGGAACAGATACGCAGTATTTT	CSAPPLGGGTDTQYF
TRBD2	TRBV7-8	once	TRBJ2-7	TGTGCCAGCAGCTTAGGACTAGCAACCGAGCAGTACTTC	CASSLGLATEQYF
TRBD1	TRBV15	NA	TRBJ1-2	TGTGCCACCAGCAAGACTCCGGGACAGGGGTTCTATGGCTACACCTTC	CATSKTPGQGFYGYTF
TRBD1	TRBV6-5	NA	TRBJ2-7	TGTGCCAGCAGGGCCGACAGGGGGACCAGCTACGAGCAGTACTTC	CASRADRGTSYEQYF
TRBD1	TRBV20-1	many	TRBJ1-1	TGCAGTGCTTACAGGGGGGCGAACACTGAAGCTTTCTTT	CSAYRGANTEAFF
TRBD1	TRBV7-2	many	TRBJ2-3	TGTGCCAGCAGCTTAGGGACGACAGGGAGTCTTACGGGCACAGATACGCAGTATTTT	CASSLGTTGSLTGTDTQYF
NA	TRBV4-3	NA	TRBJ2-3	TGCGCCAGCAGCCAAGCGGCCCCAACGGATACGCAGTATTTT	CASSQAAPTDTQYF
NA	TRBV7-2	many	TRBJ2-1	TGTGCCAGCAGCTTACCTAGCATGAATGAGCAGTTCTTC	CASSLPSMNEQFF
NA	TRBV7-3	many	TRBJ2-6	TGTGCCAGCAGCTTAACTTGGGTAGGGGTGACTTTCTCTGGGGCCAACGTCCTGACTTTC	CASSLTWVGVTFSGANVLTF
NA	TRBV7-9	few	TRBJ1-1	TGTGCCAGCAGCTTAGAGGGTTCCATGGCTTTCTTT	CASSLEGSMAFF
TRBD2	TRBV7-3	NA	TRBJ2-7	TGTGCCAGCAGCTTAACGTCTAGCGGATACGAGCAGTACTTC	CASSLTSSGYEQYF
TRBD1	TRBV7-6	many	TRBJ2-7	TGTGCCAGCAGCTCCGGACAGGGTCACCACGAGCAGTACTTC	CASSSGQGHHEQYF
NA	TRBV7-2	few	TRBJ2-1	TGTGCCAGCAGCCCTATGGGGAGTACAGGGAATGAGCAGTTCTTC	CASSPMGSTGNEQFF
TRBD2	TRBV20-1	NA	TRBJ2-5	TGCAGTGCCGTGGGGCTAGCGGGGGGCGGATACAATGAGCAGTACTTC	CSAVGLAGGGYNEQYF
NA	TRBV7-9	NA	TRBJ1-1	TGTGCCAGCAGCGCAGTGGGGGGACTCATGAACACTGAAGCTTTCTTT	CASSAVGGLMNTEAFF
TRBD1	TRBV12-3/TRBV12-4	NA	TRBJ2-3	TGTGCCAGCGTCATAGGGGGCACAGATACGGAGTATTTT	CASVIGGTDTEYF
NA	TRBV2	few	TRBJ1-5	TGTGCCAGCAAGGGGGACCCCAATCAGCCCCAGCATTTT	CASKGDPNQPQHF
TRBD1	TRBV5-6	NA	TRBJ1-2	TGTGCCAGCAGCCCAGCGACAGGGGCAAACTATGGCTACACCTTC	CASSPATGANYGYTF
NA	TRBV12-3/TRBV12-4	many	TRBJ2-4	TGTGCCAGCAGTTTAGGGGGGGGCGGAAACATTCAGTACTTC	CASSLGGGGNIQYF
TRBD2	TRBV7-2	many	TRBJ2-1	TGTGCCAGCAGCTTAAGACTAGGCGGGGGGGGCCGGAATGAGCAGTTCTTC	CASSLRLGGGGRNEQFF
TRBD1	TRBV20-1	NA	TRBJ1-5	TGCAGTGCGACTCGGGGACAGGCACTCAATCAGCCCCAGCATTTT	CSATRGQALNQPQHF
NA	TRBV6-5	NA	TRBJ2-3	TGTGCCAGCAGGGCAGGGACAGATACGCAGTATTTT	CASRAGTDTQYF
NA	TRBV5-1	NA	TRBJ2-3	TGCGCCAGCAGCTCCTGGACGCGATCAACTAGTACAGATACGCAGTATTTT	CASSSWTRSTSTDTQYF